This T cell receptor beta chain derives from a study of blood T cell repertoires in COVID-19. Across the study: Sites across the United States, Italy and Spain contributed samples from acute and convalescent COVID-19. The cDNA or gDNA used as material had been derived from T cells, B-cell-depleted T cells, or PBMCs.

Per the study methods: Counts of nucleated cells, estimated from reference gene primer amplification, were obtained. Clones were sequenced by immunoSEQ multiplex PCR, and TCRdb holds only the in-frame ones, with some missing. The V and J calls and clone size were taken over from that table, and D and trimming were inferred from the DNA. The sample consists of some 150,000 clones, 80% to 90% of them appearing once. This CDR3 is built from 14 residues. Germline loops: CDR1 SGHRS, CDR2 YFSETQ. Trimming cost V 6 bases and J 3 bases; bases outside gene matches: 5. This chain links TRBV5-1 with TRBJ2-2; 7 positions match TRBD2. This clonotype was obtained from a woman between 50 and 59 years old with acute or convalescent COVID-19. Sequenced material: peripheral blood. The CDR3 nucleotides read TGCGCCAGCACCGGACTAGGTCACACCGGGGAGCTGTTTTTT. Translating gives CASTGLGHTGELFF.